The entry below describes one TCR beta chain. Some clones are missing from TCRdb's copy, which holds only in-frame ones; the method was immunoSEQ multiplex PCR. The table lists about 97,000 clones, around 85% of them singletons. The sample belongs to a study of OX40 agonist ivuxolimab in advanced cancers. Overall study: The patients received ivuxolimab by intravenous route every 2 weeks at 0.01 to 10 mg/kg.

V lost 3 bases and J 1 base, leaving 10 bases between the germline ends. In germline, CDR1 is SGHKS, CDR2 YYEKEE (reference sequence). The CDR3 totals 14 residues. The starting material was CD4+ or CD8+ T cells sorted from blood, obtained in a trial of the OX40 agonist ivuxolimab. This sequence joins TRBV5-5 and TRBJ1-1; D may be TRBD1 (6 bases). This sequence was found in an adult with an advanced solid tumor such as melanoma, head and neck, liver or kidney cancer. This chain's CDR3 is CASSWGLANTEAFF. The CDR3 DNA is TGTGCCAGCAGCTGGGGGCTTGCGAACACTGAAGCTTTCTTT.